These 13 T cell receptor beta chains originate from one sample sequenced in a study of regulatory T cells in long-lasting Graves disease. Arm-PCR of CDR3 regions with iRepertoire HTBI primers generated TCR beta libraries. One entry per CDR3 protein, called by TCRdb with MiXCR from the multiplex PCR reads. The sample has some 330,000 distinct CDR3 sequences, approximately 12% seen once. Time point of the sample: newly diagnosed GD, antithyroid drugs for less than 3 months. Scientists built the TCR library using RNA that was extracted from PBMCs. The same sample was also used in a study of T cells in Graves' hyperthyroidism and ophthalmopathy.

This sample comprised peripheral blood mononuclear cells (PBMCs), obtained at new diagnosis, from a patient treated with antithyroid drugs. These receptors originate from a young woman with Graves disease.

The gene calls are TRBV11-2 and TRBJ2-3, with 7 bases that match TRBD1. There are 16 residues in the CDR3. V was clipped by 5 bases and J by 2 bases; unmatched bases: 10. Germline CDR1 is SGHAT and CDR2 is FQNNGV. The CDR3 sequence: CASSTVGDRDTDTQYF. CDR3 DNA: TGTGCCAGCAGCACCGTAGGAGACAGGGACACAGATACGCAGTATTTT.

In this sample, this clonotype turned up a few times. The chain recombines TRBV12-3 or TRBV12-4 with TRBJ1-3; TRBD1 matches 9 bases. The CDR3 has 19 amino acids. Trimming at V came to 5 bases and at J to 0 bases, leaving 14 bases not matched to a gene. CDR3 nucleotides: TGTGCCAGCAGTCCCCCCGGGACAGGGCACATCCACTCTGGAAACACCATATATTTT. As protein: CASSPPGTGHIHSGNTIYF.

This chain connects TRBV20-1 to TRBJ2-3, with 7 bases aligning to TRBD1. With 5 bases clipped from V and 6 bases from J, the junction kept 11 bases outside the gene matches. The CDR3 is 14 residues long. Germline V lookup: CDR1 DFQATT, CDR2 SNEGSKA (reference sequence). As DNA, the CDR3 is TGCAGTGCTCGCCGACAGGGTGATAGGGATACGCAGTATTTT. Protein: CSARRQGDRDTQYF.

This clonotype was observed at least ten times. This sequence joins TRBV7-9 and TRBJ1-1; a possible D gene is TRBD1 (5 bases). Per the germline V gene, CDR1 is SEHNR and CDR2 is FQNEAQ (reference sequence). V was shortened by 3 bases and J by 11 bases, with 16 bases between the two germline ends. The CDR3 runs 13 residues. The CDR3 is CASSFGQTREAFF. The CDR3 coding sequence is TGTGCCAGCAGCTTCGGACAAACGAGGGAGGCTTTCTTT. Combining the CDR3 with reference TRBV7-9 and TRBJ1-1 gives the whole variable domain DTGVSQNPRHKITKRGQNVTFRCDPISEHNRLYWYRQTLGQGPEFLTYFQNEAQLEKSRLLSDRFSAERPKGSFSTLEIQRTEQGDSAMYLCASSFGQTREAFFGQGTRLTVV.

The CDR3 loop is CASSLAKGATQYF. The DNA of the CDR3 is TGTGCCAGCAGTCTTGCGAAAGGGGCTACGCAGTATTTT. This sequence joins TRBV27 and TRBJ2-3, with D maybe TRBD1 (5 bases). The CDR3 is 13 residues long. Germline assignment: CDR1 MNHEY and CDR2 SMNVEV (reference sequence). V was trimmed by 5 bases and J by 8 bases, leaving 14 bases between them.

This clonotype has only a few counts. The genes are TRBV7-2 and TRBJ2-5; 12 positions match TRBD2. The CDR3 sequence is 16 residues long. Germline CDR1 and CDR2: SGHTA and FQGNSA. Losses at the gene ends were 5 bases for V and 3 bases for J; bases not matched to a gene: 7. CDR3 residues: CASSLRLAGVEETQYF. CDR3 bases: TGTGCCAGCAGCCTGCGACTAGCGGGGGTAGAAGAGACCCAGTACTTC.

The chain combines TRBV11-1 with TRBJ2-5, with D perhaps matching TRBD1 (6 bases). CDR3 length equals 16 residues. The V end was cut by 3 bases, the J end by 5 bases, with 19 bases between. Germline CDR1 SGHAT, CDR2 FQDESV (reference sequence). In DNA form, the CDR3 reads TGTGCCAGCAGCTTGGTTGGGCAGGGGATTGTGGAGACCCAGTACTTC. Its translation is CASSLVGQGIVETQYF.

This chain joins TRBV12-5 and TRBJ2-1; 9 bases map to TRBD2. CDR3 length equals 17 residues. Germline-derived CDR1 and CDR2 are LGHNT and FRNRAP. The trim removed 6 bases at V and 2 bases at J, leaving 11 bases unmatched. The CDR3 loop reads CASGHRGPSGTYNEQFF. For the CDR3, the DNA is TGTGCTAGTGGCCACCGCGGTCCTAGCGGGACCTACAATGAGCAGTTCTTC.

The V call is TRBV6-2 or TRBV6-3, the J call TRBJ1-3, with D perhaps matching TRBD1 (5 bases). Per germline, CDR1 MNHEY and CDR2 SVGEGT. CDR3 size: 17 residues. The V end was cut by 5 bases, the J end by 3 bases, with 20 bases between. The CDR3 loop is CASSALSRDSIGNTIYF. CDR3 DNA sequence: TGTGCCAGCAGTGCGCTGAGCCGGGACTCCATTGGAAACACCATATATTTT.

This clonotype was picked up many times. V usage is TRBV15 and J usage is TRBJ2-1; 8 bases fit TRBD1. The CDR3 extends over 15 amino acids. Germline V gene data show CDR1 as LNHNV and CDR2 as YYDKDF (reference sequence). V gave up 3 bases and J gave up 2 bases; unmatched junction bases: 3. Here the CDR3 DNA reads TGTGCCACCAGCAGCGGACAGGGACCCTACAATGAGCAGTTCTTC. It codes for CATSSGQGPYNEQFF.

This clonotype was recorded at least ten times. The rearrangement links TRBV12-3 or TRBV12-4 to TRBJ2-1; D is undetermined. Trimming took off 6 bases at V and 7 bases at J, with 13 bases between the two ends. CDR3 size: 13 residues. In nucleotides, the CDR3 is TGTGCCAGCAGAATCTACGTAGGTAATGAGCAGTTCTTC. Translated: CASRIYVGNEQFF.

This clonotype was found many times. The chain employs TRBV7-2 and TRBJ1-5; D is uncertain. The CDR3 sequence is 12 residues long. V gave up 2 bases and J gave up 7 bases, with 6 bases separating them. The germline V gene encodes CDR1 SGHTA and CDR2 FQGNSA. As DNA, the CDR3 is TGTGCCAGCAGCTTATGGCGACAGCCCCAGCATTTT. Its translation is CASSLWRQPQHF.

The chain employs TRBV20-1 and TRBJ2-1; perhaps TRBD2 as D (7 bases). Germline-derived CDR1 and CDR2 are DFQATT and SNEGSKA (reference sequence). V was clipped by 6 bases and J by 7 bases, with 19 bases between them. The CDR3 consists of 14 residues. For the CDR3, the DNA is TGCAGTGCGCGGGGGCCTTACCAGGAAAATGAGCAGTTCTTC. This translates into CSARGPYQENEQFF.